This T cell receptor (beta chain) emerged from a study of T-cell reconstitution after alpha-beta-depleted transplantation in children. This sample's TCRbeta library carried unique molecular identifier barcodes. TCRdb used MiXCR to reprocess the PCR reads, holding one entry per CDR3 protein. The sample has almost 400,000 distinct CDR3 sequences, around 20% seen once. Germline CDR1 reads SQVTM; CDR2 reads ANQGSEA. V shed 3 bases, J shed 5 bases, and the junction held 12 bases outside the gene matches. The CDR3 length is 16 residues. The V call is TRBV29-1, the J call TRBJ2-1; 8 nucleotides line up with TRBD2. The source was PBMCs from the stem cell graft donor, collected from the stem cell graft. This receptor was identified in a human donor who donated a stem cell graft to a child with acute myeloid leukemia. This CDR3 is CSVEPRGIAGNNEQFF. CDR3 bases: TGCAGCGTTGAGCCCCGAGGGATAGCGGGGAACAATGAGCAGTTCTTC.